The clone carrying this TCR beta chain was seen a single time. Its specificity is not known. This record comes from a study of cytomegalovirus exposure and HLA in healthy donors. Study summary: Unique TCRs numbering about 87 million, obtained from HLA-typed donors, made up an early data release. Clustering assigned 81% of the approximately 430 genotyped donors to the Caucasian-associated ancestry cluster. Study-wide points: What was likely a sequencing artifact was a cluster of highly shared sequence variants.

PCR primers comprised 60 Vbeta and 13 Jbeta primers. The repertoire was sequenced with immunoSEQ multiplex PCR; TCRdb's copy has only in-frame clones and lacks some. The data contain 100,000 to 150,000 clones, 60% to 80% of them singletons. Germline V CDR1 and CDR2: SGHDT, YYEEEE. V dropped 0 bases and J dropped 2 bases, with 11 bases sitting between them. The CDR3 length is 15 residues. The sequenced material came from PBMCs. The source is a female donor in good health and CMV-seronegative. V gene TRBV5-6 combines with J gene TRBJ1-2, with D unresolved. CDR3 in amino acids: CASSLGLRGNYGYTF. The DNA for the CDR3 is TGTGCCAGCAGCTTGGGCCTAAGAGGGAACTATGGCTACACCTTC.